Shown below are 21 T cell receptor beta chains from a single sample sequenced in a study of T cells after posttransplantation cyclophosphamide. Cyclophosphamide on days +3 and +4 followed busulfan-fludarabine conditioning and a marrow graft. The method was immunoSEQ multiplex PCR; TCRdb's version includes in-frame clones alone and lacks a portion of them. The table has thousands of clones, roughly 80% seen once; the top ten hold around 22%. The sample consisted of PBMCs, taken almost 1,500 days after allogeneic stem cell transplant with posttransplant cyclophosphamide. Receptors originate from a male patient aged 25 to 39 who received an allogeneic stem cell transplant from a related donor, was CMV-positive, and had acute GVHD only. Some T cells here may be from the graft donor.

As DNA, the CDR3 is TGCGCCAGCAGCCGACTAGCGGGGGAGGGGAGTGAGCAGTTCTTC. Its translation: CASSRLAGEGSEQFF. The V call is TRBV4-3, the J call TRBJ2-1, with 12 bases that match TRBD2. CDR1 is LGHNA, CDR2 YSLEER, per germline. Germline trimming cut 4 bases from V and 9 bases from J; bases unmatched to any gene: 7. The CDR3 runs 15 residues.

The rearrangement links TRBV6-1 to TRBJ2-7, with D maybe TRBD2 (5 bases). The germline gives CDR1 MNHNS, CDR2 SASEGT. Trimming cost V 5 bases and J 2 bases, with 13 bases left between them. The CDR3 covers 14 residues. The CDR3 DNA reads TGTGCCAGCAGTATCCACACTAGAACCTACGAGCAGTACTTC. Encoded protein: CASSIHTRTYEQYF.

This sequence joins TRBV7-8 and TRBJ2-1; 9 nucleotides match TRBD2. This CDR3 region has 15 residues. With 5 bases clipped from V and 4 bases from J, the junction kept 6 bases outside the gene matches. The germline V gene encodes CDR1 SGHVS and CDR2 FQNEAQ. CDR3 DNA sequence: TGTGCCAGCAGCACGATAGCGGGGGCTTACAATGAGCAGTTCTTC. This translates into CASSTIAGAYNEQFF.

The rearrangement links TRBV4-1 to TRBJ2-4; weak D call: TRBD1 (6 bases). Per germline, CDR1 MGHRA and CDR2 YSYEKL. The CDR3 runs 14 residues. Trimming removed 0 bases from V and 9 bases from J, with 12 bases in between. In DNA, the CDR3 is TGCGCCAGCAGCCAAGATCCAGGGGTTGGCATTCAGTACTTC. This encodes CASSQDPGVGIQYF.

This rearrangement joins TRBV20-1 to TRBJ1-3, with no clear D. There are 11 residues in the CDR3. V gave up 1 base and J gave up 8 bases, with 6 bases separating them. Germline loops: CDR1 DFQATT, CDR2 SNEGSKA (reference sequence). CDR3 sequence (DNA): TGCAGTGCTAGAGTTTCAGACACCATATATTTT. Encoded protein: CSARVSDTIYF.

The rearrangement joins TRBV30 to TRBJ2-7, with TRBD2 matching over 10 bases. After removal of 3 bases from V and 0 bases from J, the junction contained 8 bases not matched to a gene. CDR1 is GTSNPN, CDR2 SVGIG, per germline (reference sequence). The CDR3 consists of 16 residues. DNA for the CDR3: TGTGCCTGGAGAGGGCAACTAGCGGGGACCTCCTACGAGCAGTACTTC. It specifies CAWRGQLAGTSYEQYF.

The rearrangement links TRBV7-6 to TRBJ1-3; D ambiguous. Trimming took off 1 base at V and 6 bases at J, with 16 bases between the two ends. CDR1 and CDR2 (germline): SGHVS, FNYEAQ. The CDR3 runs 16 residues. The CDR3: CASSLGARTIENTIYF. The CDR3 DNA reads TGTGCCAGCAGCTTAGGTGCCAGGACTATTGAAAACACCATATATTTT.

This chain links TRBV7-3 with TRBJ1-1; D call uncertain. The CDR3 consists of 13 residues. Trimming pared 5 bases from V and 7 bases from J, leaving 14 bases between. Germline loops: CDR1 SGHTA, CDR2 FQGTGA. This CDR3 reads CASSQPPTDEAFF. The CDR3 nucleotides are TGTGCCAGCAGCCAACCCCCAACTGATGAAGCTTTCTTT.

The chain carries TRBV28 and TRBJ2-7; 12 bases align to TRBD1. The CDR3 runs 19 residues. After removal of 2 bases from V and 4 bases from J, the junction contained 15 bases not matched to a gene. The V gene's germline CDR1 is MDHEN and CDR2 SYDVKM. CDR3 residues: CASSLRGQGAALPIYEQYF. The CDR3 nucleotides are TGTGCCAGCAGTTTAAGGGGACAGGGGGCTGCCCTCCCAATATACGAGCAGTACTTC.

The gene calls are TRBV27 and TRBJ2-7; unclear D gene. Trimming took off 5 bases at V and 3 bases at J, with 17 bases between the two ends. The CDR3 is made up of 15 amino acids. Germline CDR1 MNHEY, CDR2 SMNVEV (reference sequence). CDR3 region: CASSPLDKADYEQYF. CDR3 coding DNA: TGTGCCAGCAGTCCCCTCGACAAGGCCGACTACGAGCAGTACTTC.

V and J are TRBV5-1 and TRBJ2-7, with TRBD2 as a possible D gene (5 bases). Germline values: CDR1 SGHRS, CDR2 YFSETQ. CDR3 length equals 15 residues. V gave up 4 bases and J gave up 1 base, with 15 bases separating them. In DNA form, the CDR3 reads TGCGCCAGCAGCAGCGAGTTGGGCGGGTCCTACGAGCAGTACTTC. Residues: CASSSELGGSYEQYF. Looking up the rest from reference TRBV5-1 and TRBJ2-7 gives the full variable domain: KAGVTQTPRYLIKTRGQQVTLSCSPISGHRSVSWYQQTPGQGLQFLFEYFSETQRNKGNFPGRFSGRQFSNSRSEMNVSTLELGDSALYLCASSSELGGSYEQYFGPGTRLTVT.

The chain combines TRBV4-1 with TRBJ2-2, with 9 bases matching TRBD1. V trimming: 4 bases; J trimming: 4 bases; junction bases outside the gene matches: 1. The CDR3 is made up of 14 amino acids. CDR1 MGHRA and CDR2 YSYEKL come from the germline V gene. CDR3 in amino acids: CASSRDRATGELFF. The CDR3 coding sequence is TGCGCCAGCAGCCGGGACAGGGCCACCGGGGAGCTGTTTTTT.

This chain uses TRBV19 with TRBJ2-2; D may be TRBD1 (5 bases). CDR3 length: 14 residues. V was cut by 3 bases and J by 4 bases, with 9 bases left in between. Germline CDR1 and CDR2: LNHDA and SQIVND (reference sequence). The CDR3 DNA sequence: TGTGCCAGTAGTATCCGGCAGGGCACCGGGGAGCTGTTTTTT. Encoded protein: CASSIRQGTGELFF.

In its sample, this clone was seen a few times. The rearrangement joins TRBV2 to TRBJ1-1, with 7 bases lining up with TRBD1. V shed 7 bases, J shed 0 bases, and the junction held 2 bases outside the gene matches. CDR1 is SNHLY and CDR2 is FYNNEI in the germline V gene. The CDR3 spans 13 residues. CDR3 in DNA: TGTGCCAGCACGGGACAGCTGAACACTGAAGCTTTCTTT. The encoded protein is CASTGQLNTEAFF.

The genes are TRBV5-6 and TRBJ2-3, with D maybe TRBD2 (6 bases). Deletions cut 4 bases from V and 3 bases from J, with 15 bases between. The CDR3 spans 15 residues. Germline V CDR1 and CDR2: SGHDT, YYEEEE. CDR3 residues: CASSPMGGGTDTQYF. CDR3 DNA sequence: TGTGCCAGCAGCCCTATGGGGGGAGGTACAGATACGCAGTATTTT.

Sample share makes this clone medium-sized (0.01 to 0.1%). The chain links TRBV5-4 to TRBJ1-3; weak D call: TRBD1 (6 bases). Germline-derived CDR1 and CDR2 are SGHNT and YYREEE (reference sequence). The V gene lost 4 bases and the J gene lost 2 bases, with 13 bases spanning the gap. The CDR3 length is 15 residues. This CDR3 reads CASSDSGVPGNTIYF. The CDR3 DNA reads TGTGCCAGCAGCGATTCAGGGGTTCCTGGAAACACCATATATTTT.

The V call is TRBV7-2, the J call TRBJ2-2; 9 nucleotides agree with TRBD1. Germline V gene data show CDR1 as SGHTA and CDR2 as FQGNSA. This CDR3 has 15 residues. V was pared by 5 bases and J by 6 bases, with 7 bases of the junction left unmatched. This chain's CDR3 is CASSQNRGRAGELFF. DNA for the CDR3: TGTGCCAGCAGCCAAAACAGGGGGCGGGCCGGGGAGCTGTTTTTT.

The rearrangement joins TRBV18 to TRBJ2-1, with D possibly matching TRBD1 (6 bases). The CDR3 has 14 residues. Germline CDR1 is KGHSH and CDR2 is LQKENI. V was shortened by 0 bases and J by 7 bases, with 10 bases between the two germline ends. CDR3 loop: CASSPPTGLNEQFF. In nucleotides, the CDR3 is TGTGCCAGCTCACCACCCACAGGGTTAAATGAGCAGTTCTTC.

This chain joins TRBV11-2 and TRBJ2-7; D call uncertain. The CDR3 is 14 amino acids. V was pared by 0 bases and J by 0 bases, with 6 bases between. Germline values: CDR1 SGHAT, CDR2 FQNNGV. Here the CDR3 reads CASSLESGSYEQYF. CDR3 DNA sequence: TGTGCCAGCAGCTTAGAATCAGGCTCCTACGAGCAGTACTTC.

The chain recombines TRBV7-2 with TRBJ1-5; TRBD1 might be the D (6 bases). Between the trimmed V and J ends, which lost 5 bases and 3 bases, there was a span of 14 bases. The CDR3 spans 15 residues. Per germline, CDR1 SGHTA and CDR2 FQGNSA. The CDR3 DNA reads TGTGCCAGCAGCGGGGACAACCTCTCCAATCAGCCCCAGCATTTT. It codes for CASSGDNLSNQPQHF.

This chain uses TRBV20-1 with TRBJ2-7, with a possible D match to TRBD1 (5 bases). The CDR3 is 11 residues long. V shed 6 bases and J shed 7 bases, with 13 bases lying between them. CDR1 is DFQATT and CDR2 is SNEGSKA in the germline V gene (reference sequence). The CDR3 loop reads CSAPRTIEQYF. The DNA of the CDR3 is TGCAGTGCCCCTCGGACAATTGAGCAGTACTTC.